The source of this T cell receptor (beta chain) is a study of blood T cells in healthy people across ages. Many counts were recorded for this clonotype. Each sample yielded at least 5 micrograms of PBMC total RNA. This CDR3 has 14 residues. Germline CDR1 SGHNT, CDR2 YENEEA. Germline trimming cut 5 bases from V and 2 bases from J; bases unmatched to any gene: 5. Then a second PCR, running about 6 to 12 cycles, was carried out with a sample-barcoded 5' primer and a J-beta primer mix. Each CDR3 protein gets one entry after TCRdb re-called the 5' RACE reads with MiXCR. The table shows hundreds of thousands of distinct CDR3 sequences, with about 30% occurring only once.

The chain uses TRBV11-3 and TRBJ2-5; TRBD1 agrees at 7 bases. The receptor was derived from a woman older than 75 in good health. Sequenced sample: blood. The CDR3 reads CASSPTGQQETQYF. The CDR3 DNA reads TGTGCCAGCAGCCCGACGGGACAGCAAGAGACCCAGTACTTC.